The rows below give T cell receptor beta chains drawn from one sample of a study of blood T cells in healthy people across ages. TCRdb re-derived calls from the 5' RACE reads in MiXCR, one entry per CDR3 protein. The sample holds over a million distinct CDR3 sequences, about 40% seen once. Specimen: blood. The source is a woman younger than 30 in good health. The CDR3 runs from the conserved cysteine through the conserved F or W. A D gene is named only where the DNA matches it firmly. The listing skips clone size in some rows; elsewhere it reads once, few, many or a size class.

d_call: NA
clone_size: NA
v_call: TRBV10-3
j_call: TRBJ1-2
cdr3_aa: CAISESDTPNYGYTF
cdr3_nt: TGTGCCATCAGTGAGTCGGACACCCCTAACTATGGCTACACCTTC

d_call: NA
clone_size: NA
v_call: TRBV27
j_call: TRBJ2-1
cdr3_aa: CASSALLSGYNEQFF
cdr3_nt: TGTGCCAGCAGTGCCCTCTTGTCCGGGTACAATGAGCAGTTCTTC

d_call: TRBD1
clone_size: once
v_call: TRBV6-1
j_call: TRBJ2-1
cdr3_aa: CASSYTGASCNEQFF
cdr3_nt: TGTGCCAGCAGTTATACAGGGGCCTCCTGCAATGAGCAGTTCTTC

d_call: NA
clone_size: NA
v_call: TRBV4-2
j_call: TRBJ2-3
cdr3_aa: CASSQDPAGYTDTQYF
cdr3_nt: TGTGCCAGCAGCCAAGATCCAGCGGGTTATACAGATACGCAGTATTTT

d_call: NA
clone_size: NA
v_call: TRBV6-1
j_call: TRBJ1-4
cdr3_aa: CASSRLEKLFF
cdr3_nt: TGTGCCAGCAGCCGGTTGGAAAAACTGTTTTTT

d_call: NA
clone_size: few
v_call: TRBV6-1
j_call: TRBJ2-1
cdr3_aa: CASTDPSGSSYNEQFF
cdr3_nt: TGTGCCAGCACCGACCCCTCCGGGAGCTCCTACAATGAGCAGTTCTTC

d_call: NA
clone_size: NA
v_call: TRBV24-1
j_call: TRBJ2-5
cdr3_aa: CATSDSVGVRETQYF
cdr3_nt: TGTGCCACCAGCGATTCGGTGGGAGTGCGAGAGACCCAGTACTTC

d_call: TRBD2
clone_size: few
v_call: TRBV20-1
j_call: TRBJ2-7
cdr3_aa: CSAGQGTSASYEQYF
cdr3_nt: TGCAGTGCTGGCCAGGGAACTAGCGCTTCCTACGAGCAGTACTTC

d_call: NA
clone_size: few
v_call: TRBV10-1
j_call: TRBJ1-2
cdr3_aa: CASSESSGIDYGYTF
cdr3_nt: TGCGCCAGCAGTGAGTCTAGCGGAATAGACTATGGCTACACCTTC

d_call: TRBD1
clone_size: few
v_call: TRBV4-1
j_call: TRBJ1-2
cdr3_aa: CASSQSPSGGLNYGYTF
cdr3_nt: TGCGCCAGCAGCCAGAGCCCGTCAGGGGGCTTAAACTATGGCTACACCTTC

d_call: NA
clone_size: NA
v_call: TRBV6-1
j_call: TRBJ2-7
cdr3_aa: CASSDLGSYEQYF
cdr3_nt: TGTGCCAGCAGTGATTTGGGGTCCTACGAGCAGTACTTC

d_call: NA
clone_size: few
v_call: TRBV29-1
j_call: TRBJ2-7
cdr3_aa: CSAHFLGSYEQYF
cdr3_nt: TGCAGCGCTCACTTTCTCGGCTCGTACGAGCAGTACTTC

d_call: TRBD1
clone_size: NA
v_call: TRBV7-9
j_call: TRBJ2-1
cdr3_aa: CASSFSQGNEQFF
cdr3_nt: TGTGCCAGCAGCTTCTCACAGGGGAATGAGCAGTTCTTC

d_call: TRBD2
clone_size: NA
v_call: TRBV5-1
j_call: TRBJ2-3
cdr3_aa: CASSWGTSGGADTQYF
cdr3_nt: TGCGCCAGCAGCTGGGGGACTAGCGGGGGTGCAGATACGCAGTATTTT

d_call: NA
clone_size: NA
v_call: TRBV3-1
j_call: TRBJ1-4
cdr3_aa: CASSQRRSNEKLFF
cdr3_nt: TGTGCCAGCAGCCAACGGAGGTCCAATGAAAAACTGTTTTTT

d_call: TRBD1
clone_size: few
v_call: TRBV24-1
j_call: TRBJ1-2
cdr3_aa: CATSDHGTDYGYTF
cdr3_nt: TGTGCCACCAGTGACCACGGGACAGATTATGGCTACACCTTC

d_call: TRBD2
clone_size: once
v_call: TRBV20-1
j_call: TRBJ2-3
cdr3_aa: CSAVTSGGTDTQYF
cdr3_nt: TGCAGTGCTGTGACTAGCGGGGGCACAGATACGCAGTATTTT

d_call: TRBD1
clone_size: NA
v_call: TRBV10-3
j_call: TRBJ2-7
cdr3_aa: CAIATGALYEQYF
cdr3_nt: TGTGCCATAGCGACAGGGGCGTTATACGAGCAGTACTTC

d_call: NA
clone_size: few
v_call: TRBV27
j_call: TRBJ1-5
cdr3_aa: CASSLSVVGDQPQHF
cdr3_nt: TGTGCCAGCAGTTTATCGGTAGTGGGGGATCAGCCCCAGCATTTT

d_call: TRBD1
clone_size: NA
v_call: TRBV28
j_call: TRBJ2-6
cdr3_aa: CASSLLPIRDRRSGANVLTF
cdr3_nt: TGTGCCAGCAGTTTACTACCAATCCGGGACAGGAGATCTGGGGCCAACGTCCTGACTTTC

d_call: TRBD1
clone_size: NA
v_call: TRBV28
j_call: TRBJ2-7
cdr3_aa: CASSSHRGSYEQYF
cdr3_nt: TGTGCCAGCAGTTCCCACAGGGGATCCTACGAGCAGTACTTC

d_call: TRBD1
clone_size: NA
v_call: TRBV20-1
j_call: TRBJ2-7
cdr3_aa: CSASRRDRGDEQYF
cdr3_nt: TGCAGTGCTAGCCGACGGGACAGGGGCGACGAGCAGTACTTC

d_call: NA
clone_size: NA
v_call: TRBV5-1
j_call: TRBJ2-7
cdr3_aa: CASSVGEDSYEQYF
cdr3_nt: TGCGCCAGCAGCGTGGGGGAGGACTCCTACGAGCAGTACTTC

d_call: NA
clone_size: few
v_call: TRBV3-1
j_call: TRBJ2-1
cdr3_aa: CASSRRGLGDEQFF
cdr3_nt: TGTGCCAGCAGCCGGAGGGGGCTTGGCGATGAGCAGTTCTTC

d_call: TRBD1
clone_size: few
v_call: TRBV6-5
j_call: TRBJ1-4
cdr3_aa: CASSPLGQVGEKLFF
cdr3_nt: TGTGCCAGCAGTCCCCTGGGACAGGTGGGCGAAAAACTGTTTTTT

d_call: NA
clone_size: few
v_call: TRBV7-2
j_call: TRBJ2-6
cdr3_aa: CAIPSHSGANVLTF
cdr3_nt: TGTGCCATCCCTTCACACTCTGGGGCCAACGTCCTGACTTTC

d_call: TRBD1
clone_size: few
v_call: TRBV5-1
j_call: TRBJ2-7
cdr3_aa: CASSSKTGGAHYEQYF
cdr3_nt: TGCGCCAGCAGCTCAAAGACAGGGGGCGCCCACTACGAGCAGTACTTC

d_call: NA
clone_size: once
v_call: TRBV20-1
j_call: TRBJ1-6
cdr3_aa: CSASPEGMNSPLHF
cdr3_nt: TGCAGTGCTAGCCCGGAGGGAATGAATTCACCCCTCCACTTT

d_call: NA
clone_size: few
v_call: TRBV20-1
j_call: TRBJ2-7
cdr3_aa: CSARTGDREQYF
cdr3_nt: TGCAGTGCTAGAACGGGCGATCGCGAGCAGTACTTC

d_call: NA
clone_size: NA
v_call: TRBV20-1
j_call: TRBJ2-3
cdr3_aa: CSASQGYTDTQYF
cdr3_nt: TGCAGTGCTAGCCAGGGCTACACAGATACGCAGTATTTT

d_call: TRBD1
clone_size: few
v_call: TRBV28
j_call: TRBJ2-7
cdr3_aa: CASSLYTTGPYEQYF
cdr3_nt: TGTGCCAGCAGTTTGTATACGACAGGGCCCTACGAGCAGTACTTC

d_call: TRBD2
clone_size: once
v_call: TRBV5-1
j_call: TRBJ2-3
cdr3_aa: CASDSGGSSSTDTQYF
cdr3_nt: TGCGCCAGCGACAGCGGGGGGTCCTCTAGCACAGATACGCAGTATTTT

d_call: TRBD1
clone_size: NA
v_call: TRBV28
j_call: TRBJ1-2
cdr3_aa: CASSSSGGGLYGYTF
cdr3_nt: TGTGCCAGCAGTTCTTCAGGGGGCGGTCTGTATGGCTACACCTTC

d_call: TRBD1
clone_size: many
v_call: TRBV10-3
j_call: TRBJ2-1
cdr3_aa: CAITPTGAYNEQFF
cdr3_nt: TGTGCCATCACGCCGACAGGGGCCTACAATGAGCAGTTCTTC